These 26 T cell receptor beta chains originate from one sample sequenced in a study of shared clonotypes between healthy human individuals. Only in-frame clones appear in the TCRdb table, and some are missing; sequencing was by immunoSEQ multiplex PCR. This table has about 2.2 million clones, 90% to 95% appearing once. CD45RO-negative, CCR7-selected cells formed the naive CD8 fraction, which excluded terminally differentiated effector memory CD45RA+ cells. Material for sequencing was naive CD8+ T cells from PBMCs. Receptor source: a man between 18 and 29 years old in good health. Some clones in this sample may be carry-over from other donors' samples.

The rearrangement uses TRBV15 and TRBJ2-2; 9 nucleotides align to TRBD1. The germline CDR1 and CDR2 sequences are LNHNV and YYDKDF (reference sequence). After removal of 3 bases from V and 3 bases from J, the junction contained 2 bases not matched to a gene. This CDR3 spans 15 amino acids. This CDR3 reads CATSSDRGYTGELFF. DNA of the CDR3: TGTGCCACCAGCAGTGACAGGGGGTACACCGGGGAGCTGTTTTTT.

The chain carries TRBV5-5 and TRBJ2-7; TRBD1 might be the D (5 bases). This CDR3 has 14 amino acids. Trimming removed 6 bases from V and 2 bases from J, with 15 bases in between. Germline V gene sequence: CDR1 SGHKS, CDR2 YYEKEE (reference sequence). CDR3 protein: CASTTGSRTYEQYF. CDR3 coding DNA: TGTGCCAGCACCACAGGTTCTCGAACCTACGAGCAGTACTTC.

This clone was seen just once. The genes are TRBV19 and TRBJ2-7; 8 bases agree with TRBD2. The CDR3 runs 14 residues. V shed 9 bases, J shed 7 bases, and the junction held 14 bases outside the gene matches. CDR1 is LNHDA and CDR2 is SQIVND in the germline V gene (reference sequence). The CDR3, as DNA: TGTGCCAGCACCCCCGGGAGGGGGGTTGGGGAGCAGTACTTC. Translation: CASTPGRGVGEQYF.

J is TRBJ2-1 and V is TRBV6-5; 9 bases agree with TRBD2. The V gene end was trimmed by 2 bases and the J gene end by 8 bases; junction bases not matched to a gene: 4. Germline lookup yields CDR1 MNHEY and CDR2 SVGAGI. This CDR3 spans 14 amino acids. This chain's CDR3 is CASSYGREGDEQFF. CDR3 DNA: TGTGCCAGCAGTTACGGGCGGGAGGGGGATGAGCAGTTCTTC.

Notes on this clone: This CDR3 is also generated by other DNA sequences in the sample. The J gene is TRBJ2-3, the V gene TRBV28, with TRBD2 matching 12 bases. Germline lookup yields CDR1 MDHEN and CDR2 SYDVKM. This CDR3 contains 15 residues. Losses at the gene ends were 6 bases for V and 5 bases for J; bases not matched to a gene: 6. For the CDR3, the DNA is TGTGCCAGCAGCCCTAGCGGGAGGGCCCGAGATACGCAGTATTTT. Its protein product is CASSPSGRARDTQYF.

In the case of this clone: Other DNA sequences from this sample encode an identical CDR3 as well. V and J are TRBV2 and TRBJ2-7; no definite D call. Germline V gene sequence: CDR1 SNHLY, CDR2 FYNNEI. Between the trimmed V and J ends, which lost 4 bases and 6 bases, there was a span of 4 bases. The CDR3 runs to 10 residues. CDR3 sequence reads: CASSVVEQYF. CDR3 sequence (DNA): TGTGCCAGCAGTGTAGTCGAGCAGTACTTC.

The chain joins TRBV21-1 to TRBJ1-5; the table's D call, TRBD1, was not checked against the DNA. TRBV21-1 is a known pseudogene. The CDR3 is 13 residues long. The CDR3 DNA sequence: TGTGCCAGCAGCCAGGGGCACAATCAGCCCCAGCATTTT. Translated, it gives CASSQGHNQPQHF.

With respect to this clone: One junction end does not reproduce the germline sequence, and a read error may be involved. V is TRBV27 and J is TRBJ2-4; D may match TRBD1 or TRBD2 (5 bases each). This CDR3 is 14 amino acids long. Germline CDR1 and CDR2: MNHEY and SMNVEV (reference sequence). CDR3 sequence (DNA): TGTGCCAGCAGTTTAGGAGAGGGGCCGGGTCGGCAGCACTTC. Translated: CASSLGEGPGRQHF.

This clone occurred a few times. The V call is TRBV6-1, the J call TRBJ2-1; D not certain. This CDR3 is built from 14 residues. Looked up from germline, CDR1 is MNHNS and CDR2 is SASEGT. Trimming stripped 3 bases from V and 3 bases from J, with 9 bases between. The CDR3 loop is CASSDQALYNEQFF. CDR3 nucleotides: TGTGCCAGCAGTGACCAGGCTCTCTACAATGAGCAGTTCTTC.

The rearrangement links TRBV2 to TRBJ2-7; D is possibly TRBD1 (5 bases). CDR3 length: 16 residues. Germline CDR1 SNHLY, CDR2 FYNNEI. V dropped 6 bases and J dropped 1 base, with 19 bases sitting between them. The CDR3 region has the DNA TGTGCCAGCAGGACTCGACCGCTAGGGGATTCCTACGAGCAGTACTTC. The encoded protein is CASRTRPLGDSYEQYF.

The V gene is TRBV4-1, the J gene TRBJ2-5; 8 bases map to TRBD1. The CDR3 extends over 15 amino acids. The germline V gene encodes CDR1 MGHRA and CDR2 YSYEKL. V dropped 0 bases and J dropped 5; count of bases not matched to a gene: 5. CDR3 coding DNA: TGCGCCAGCAGCCAAGAGGACAGGGCGTTCGAGACCCAGTACTTC. It translates to CASSQEDRAFETQYF.

This clone came up once. The chain uses TRBV7-9 and TRBJ2-3; D is unclear. Trimming removed 1 base from V and 0 bases from J, with 8 bases in between. Germline values: CDR1 SEHNR, CDR2 FQNEAQ (reference sequence). The CDR3 sequence is 15 residues long. CDR3: CASSLVATSTDTQYF. The CDR3 DNA sequence: TGTGCCAGCAGCTTAGTAGCTACTAGCACAGATACGCAGTATTTT.

The chain has TRBV10-2 and TRBJ2-7; TRBD2 is a possible D gene (5 bases). There are 12 residues in the CDR3. Trimming pared 6 bases from V and 6 bases from J, leaving 12 bases between. CDR1 and CDR2 (germline): WSHSY, SAAADI. This CDR3 is CASRGAPGEQYF. CDR3 sequence (DNA): TGCGCCAGCAGGGGAGCCCCAGGCGAGCAGTACTTC.

This chain connects TRBV7-9 to TRBJ2-1; unclear D gene. This CDR3 region has 16 residues. Germline CDR1 SEHNR, CDR2 FQNEAQ (reference sequence). The germline V and J ends were trimmed by 5 bases and 1 base, with 15 bases remaining between them. In nucleotides, the CDR3 is TGTGCCAGCAGCCCCCTCGCCCTAGGTTCCTACAATGAGCAGTTCTTC. Amino acid sequence: CASSPLALGSYNEQFF.

The genes are TRBV30 and TRBJ1-2, with D perhaps TRBD1 (6 bases). Trimming took off 0 bases at V and 6 bases at J, with 11 bases between the two ends. The CDR3 covers 13 residues. The germline V gene has CDR1 GTSNPN and CDR2 SVGIG (reference sequence). For the CDR3, the DNA is TGTGCCTGGAGTGTACAGGGATGGGATGGCTACACCTTC. This sequence encodes CAWSVQGWDGYTF.

The V and J genes are TRBV6-6 and TRBJ1-1; no firm D call. The CDR3 runs to 13 residues. Deletions cut 7 bases from V and 5 bases from J, with 14 bases between. Germline values: CDR1 MNHNY, CDR2 SVGAGI (reference sequence). CDR3 in amino acids: CASTLGVLTEAFF. The CDR3, as DNA: TGTGCCAGCACCCTAGGCGTTCTTACTGAAGCTTTCTTT.

CDR3 in amino acids: CASSRGSNSINNEQFF. The CDR3 DNA reads as TGTGCCAGTAGTAGGGGTAGCAACTCGATAAACAATGAGCAGTTCTTC. The genes are TRBV19 and TRBJ2-1; D call uncertain. The V gene lost 4 bases and the J gene lost 5 bases, with 18 bases spanning the gap. CDR3 size: 16 residues. Germline V CDR1 and CDR2: LNHDA, SQIVND (reference sequence).

V usage is TRBV27 and J usage is TRBJ2-1, with 13 bases that match TRBD2. CDR3 length: 16 residues. V trimming: 5 bases; J trimming: 7 bases; junction bases outside the gene matches: 8. Germline V lookup: CDR1 MNHEY, CDR2 SMNVEV (reference sequence). The CDR3 reads CASSTRTSGSPNEQFF. CDR3 bases: TGTGCCAGCAGTACAAGGACTAGCGGGAGCCCGAATGAGCAGTTCTTC.

J is TRBJ2-7 and V is TRBV11-3; D remains ambiguous. The CDR3 has 14 amino acids. Germline-derived CDR1 and CDR2 are SGHNT and YENEEA. V was cut by 5 bases and J by 0 bases, with 11 bases left in between. This chain's CDR3 is CASSRYAPSYEQYF. The CDR3 DNA reads TGTGCCAGCAGCCGTTACGCACCCTCCTACGAGCAGTACTTC.

J is TRBJ2-1 and V is TRBV7-9, with D perhaps TRBD1 (6 bases). V shed 7 bases and J shed 2 bases, with 15 bases lying between them. Germline V gene data show CDR1 as SEHNR and CDR2 as FQNEAQ (reference sequence). The CDR3 extends over 15 amino acids. The CDR3 sequence is CASTSDRIPYNEQFF. DNA for the CDR3: TGTGCCAGCACCTCAGACAGGATACCCTACAATGAGCAGTTCTTC.

The V gene is TRBV27, the J gene TRBJ2-7; D is unresolved. CDR1 is MNHEY, CDR2 SMNVEV, per germline (reference sequence). This CDR3 comprises 15 residues. The V end was cut by 3 bases, the J end by 6 bases, with 18 bases between. CDR3 in amino acids: CASSFRAASHLEQYF. In DNA, the CDR3 is TGTGCCAGCAGTTTCCGGGCCGCAAGCCACCTCGAGCAGTACTTC.

This chain's CDR3 is CASSPYHSRTETQYF. In nucleotides, the CDR3 is TGTGCCAGCAGTCCATACCACAGTCGAACGGAGACCCAGTACTTC. The chain employs TRBV27 and TRBJ2-5; no clear D. The CDR3 has 15 residues. Germline CDR1 is MNHEY and CDR2 is SMNVEV (reference sequence). V lost 5 bases to trimming and J lost 5 bases, with 18 bases between them.

The chain recombines TRBV18 with TRBJ2-7, with 9 bases aligning to TRBD1. With 6 bases clipped from V and 5 bases from J, the junction kept 11 bases outside the gene matches. This CDR3 has 15 residues. CDR1 and CDR2 from the germline V gene are KGHSH and LQKENI. This CDR3 reads CASSPTRTGVNEQYF. CDR3 sequence (DNA): TGTGCCAGCTCCCCGACCCGGACAGGGGTCAACGAGCAGTACTTC.

As for this clone: The same CDR3 is also encoded by other DNA sequences in this sample. J is TRBJ2-7 and V is TRBV5-4; possibly TRBD2 for D (6 bases). The CDR3 has 12 amino acids. Germline V CDR1 and CDR2: SGHNT, YYREEE (reference sequence). With 3 bases removed from V and 3 bases from J, the gap between germline ends came to 7 bases. In nucleotides, the CDR3 is TGTGCCAGCAGCTCGGGGGTCTACGAGCAGTACTTC. Translated: CASSSGVYEQYF.

As DNA, the CDR3 is TGCGCCAGCAGCCGGACCAGGATCCAGGGCGGGGAAGAGACCCAGTACTTC. This sequence encodes CASSRTRIQGGEETQYF. The chain combines TRBV5-1 with TRBJ2-5; D might be TRBD2 (6 bases). Trimming left V 4 bases short and J 3 bases short, with 22 bases between. This CDR3 has 17 residues. The germline V gene has CDR1 SGHRS and CDR2 YFSETQ.

V gene TRBV19 combines with J gene TRBJ2-1; tentative D call: TRBD1 (6 bases). Per the germline V gene, CDR1 is LNHDA and CDR2 is SQIVND (reference sequence). The CDR3 spans 13 residues. Trimming took off 3 bases at V and 9 bases at J, with 12 bases between the two ends. The DNA of the CDR3 is TGTGCCAGTAGTATCATACAGGGCGGTGAGCAGTTCTTC. Its protein is CASSIIQGGEQFF. The full variable domain, with the rest looked up from reference TRBV19 and TRBJ2-1, is DGGITQSPKYLFRKEGQNVTLSCEQNLNHDAMYWYRQDPGQGLRLIYYSQIVNDFQKGDIAEGYSVSREKKESFPLTVTSAQKNPTAFYLCASSIIQGGEQFFGPGTRLTVL.